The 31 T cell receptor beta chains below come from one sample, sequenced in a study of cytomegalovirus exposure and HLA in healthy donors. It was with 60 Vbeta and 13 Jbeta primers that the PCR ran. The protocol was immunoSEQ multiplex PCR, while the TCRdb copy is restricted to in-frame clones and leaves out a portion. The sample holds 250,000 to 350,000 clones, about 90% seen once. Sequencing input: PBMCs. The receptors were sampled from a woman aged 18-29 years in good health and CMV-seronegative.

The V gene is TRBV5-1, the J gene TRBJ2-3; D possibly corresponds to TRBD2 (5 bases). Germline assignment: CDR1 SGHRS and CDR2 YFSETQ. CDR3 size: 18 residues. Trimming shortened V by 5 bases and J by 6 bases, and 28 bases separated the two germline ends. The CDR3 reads CASRLFREAAGHKDTQYF. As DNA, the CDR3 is TGCGCCAGCAGACTTTTTAGGGAAGCCGCGGGTCACAAGGATACGCAGTATTTT.

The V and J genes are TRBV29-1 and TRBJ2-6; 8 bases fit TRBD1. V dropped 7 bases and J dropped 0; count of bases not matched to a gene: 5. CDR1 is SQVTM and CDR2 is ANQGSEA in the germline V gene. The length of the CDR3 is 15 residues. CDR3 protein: CSARTGSSGANVLTF. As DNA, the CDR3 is TGCAGCGCCAGGACAGGGAGCTCTGGGGCCAACGTCCTGACTTTC.

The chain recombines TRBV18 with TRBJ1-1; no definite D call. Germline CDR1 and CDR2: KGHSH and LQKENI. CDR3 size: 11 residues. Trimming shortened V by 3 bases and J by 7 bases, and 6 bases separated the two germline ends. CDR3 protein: CASSPQDEAFF. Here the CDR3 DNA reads TGTGCCAGCTCACCGCAGGATGAAGCTTTCTTT.

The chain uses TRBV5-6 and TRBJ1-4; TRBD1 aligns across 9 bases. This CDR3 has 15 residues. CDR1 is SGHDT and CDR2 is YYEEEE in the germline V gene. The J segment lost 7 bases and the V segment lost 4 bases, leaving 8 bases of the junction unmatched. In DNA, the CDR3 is TGTGCCAGCAGCGCCTCGACAGGGGGAAGTGAAAAACTGTTTTTT. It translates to CASSASTGGSEKLFF.

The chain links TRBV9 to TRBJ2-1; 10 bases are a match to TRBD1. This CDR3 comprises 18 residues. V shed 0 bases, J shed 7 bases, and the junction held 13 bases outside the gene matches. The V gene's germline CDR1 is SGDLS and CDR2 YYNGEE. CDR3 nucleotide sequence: TGTGCCAGCAGCGTAGACCCGTCCCGGGACAGGGGAGAGAATGAGCAGTTCTTC. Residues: CASSVDPSRDRGENEQFF.

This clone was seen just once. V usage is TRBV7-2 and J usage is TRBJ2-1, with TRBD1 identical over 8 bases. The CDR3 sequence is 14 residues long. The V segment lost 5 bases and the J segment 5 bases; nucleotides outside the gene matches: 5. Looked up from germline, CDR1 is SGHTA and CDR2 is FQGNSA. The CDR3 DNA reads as TGTGCCAGCAGCAGACAGGGGTTAAACAATGAGCAGTTCTTC. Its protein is CASSRQGLNNEQFF.

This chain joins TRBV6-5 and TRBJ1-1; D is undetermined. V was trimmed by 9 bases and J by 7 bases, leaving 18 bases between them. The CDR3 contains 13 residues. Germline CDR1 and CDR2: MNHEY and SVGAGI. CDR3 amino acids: CASAGERWSEAFF. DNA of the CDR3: TGTGCCAGTGCCGGTGAAAGGTGGAGTGAAGCTTTCTTT.

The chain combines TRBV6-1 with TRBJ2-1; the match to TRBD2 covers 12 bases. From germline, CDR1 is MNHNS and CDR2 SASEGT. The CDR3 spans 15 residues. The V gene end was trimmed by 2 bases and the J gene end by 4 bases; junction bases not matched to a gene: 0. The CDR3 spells CASSETSGGYNEQFF. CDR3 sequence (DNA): TGTGCCAGCAGTGAAACTAGCGGGGGGTACAATGAGCAGTTCTTC.

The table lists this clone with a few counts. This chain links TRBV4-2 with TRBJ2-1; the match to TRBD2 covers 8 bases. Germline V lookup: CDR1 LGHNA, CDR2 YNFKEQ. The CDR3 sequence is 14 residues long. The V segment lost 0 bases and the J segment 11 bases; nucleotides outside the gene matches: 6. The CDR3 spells CASSQEVVAGKQFF. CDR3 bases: TGTGCCAGCAGCCAAGAGGTGGTAGCGGGGAAGCAGTTCTTC.

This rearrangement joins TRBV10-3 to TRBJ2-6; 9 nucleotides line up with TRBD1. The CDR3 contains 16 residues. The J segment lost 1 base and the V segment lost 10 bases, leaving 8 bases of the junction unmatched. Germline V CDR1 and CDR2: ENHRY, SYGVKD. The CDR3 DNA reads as TGTGCCACCGGACAGGGGATGCAATCTGGGGCCAACGTCCTGACTTTC. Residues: CATGQGMQSGANVLTF.

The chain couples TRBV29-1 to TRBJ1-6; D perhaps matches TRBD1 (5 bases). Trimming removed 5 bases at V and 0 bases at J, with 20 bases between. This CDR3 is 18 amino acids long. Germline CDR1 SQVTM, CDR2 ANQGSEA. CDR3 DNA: TGCAGCGTTACCCCCGACAGCCCGCATCTCTCCTATAATTCACCCCTCCACTTT. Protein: CSVTPDSPHLSYNSPLHF. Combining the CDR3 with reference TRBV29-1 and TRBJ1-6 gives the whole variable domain SAVISQKPSRDICQRGTSLTIQCQVDSQVTMMFWYRQQPGQSLTLIATANQGSEATYESGFVIDKFPISRPNLTFSTLTVSNMSPEDSSIYLCSVTPDSPHLSYNSPLHFGNGTRLTVT.

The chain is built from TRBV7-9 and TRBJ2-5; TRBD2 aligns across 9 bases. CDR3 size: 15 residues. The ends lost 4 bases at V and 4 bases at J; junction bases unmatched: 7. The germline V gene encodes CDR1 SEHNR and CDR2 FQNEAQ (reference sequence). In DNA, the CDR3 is TGTGCCAGCAGCTCAACCTATAGCGGGGGAGAGACCCAGTACTTC. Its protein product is CASSSTYSGGETQYF.

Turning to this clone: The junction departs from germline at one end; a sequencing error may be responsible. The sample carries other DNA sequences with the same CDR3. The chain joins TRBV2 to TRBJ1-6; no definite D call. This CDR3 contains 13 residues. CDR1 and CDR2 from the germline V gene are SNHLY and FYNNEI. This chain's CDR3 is CASSVTDNSPLHF. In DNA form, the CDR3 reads TGTGCCAGCAGTGTAACAGATAATTCCCCCCTCCACTTT.

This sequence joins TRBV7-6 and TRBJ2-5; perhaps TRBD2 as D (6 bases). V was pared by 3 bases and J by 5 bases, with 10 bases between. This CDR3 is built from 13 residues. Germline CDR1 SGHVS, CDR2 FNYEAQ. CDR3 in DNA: TGTGCCAGCAGCTTGGGGCGGGGTGAGACCCAGTACTTC. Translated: CASSLGRGETQYF. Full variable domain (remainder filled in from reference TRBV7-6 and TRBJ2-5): GAGVSQSPRYKVTKRGQDVALRCDPISGHVSLYWYRQALGQGPEFLTYFNYEAQQDKSGLPNDRFSAERPEGSISTLTIQRTEQRDSAMYRCASSLGRGETQYFGPGTRLLVL.

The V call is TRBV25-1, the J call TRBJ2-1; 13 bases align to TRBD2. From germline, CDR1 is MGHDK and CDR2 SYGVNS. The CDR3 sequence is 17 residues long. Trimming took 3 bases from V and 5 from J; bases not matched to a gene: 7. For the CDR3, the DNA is TGTGCCAGCAGTGACACTAGCGGGGGGGTTTCCCACAATGAGCAGTTCTTC. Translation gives CASSDTSGGVSHNEQFF.

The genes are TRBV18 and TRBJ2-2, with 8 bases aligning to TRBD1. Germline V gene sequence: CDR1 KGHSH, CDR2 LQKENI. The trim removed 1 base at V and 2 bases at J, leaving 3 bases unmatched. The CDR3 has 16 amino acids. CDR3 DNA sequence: TGTGCCAGCTCACCACAGACAGGGGCTAACACCGGGGAGCTGTTTTTT. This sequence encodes CASSPQTGANTGELFF. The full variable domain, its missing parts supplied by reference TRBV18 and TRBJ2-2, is NAGVMQNPRHLVRRRGQEARLRCSPMKGHSHVYWYRQLPEEGLKFMVYLQKENIIDESGMPKERFSAEFPKEGPSILRIQQVVRGDSAAYFCASSPQTGANTGELFFGEGSRLTVL.

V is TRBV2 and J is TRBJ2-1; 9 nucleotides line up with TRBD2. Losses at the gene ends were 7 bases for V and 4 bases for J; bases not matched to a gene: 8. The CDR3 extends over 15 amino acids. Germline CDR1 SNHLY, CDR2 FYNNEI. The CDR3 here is CASKGGAGGYNEQFF. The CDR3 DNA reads TGTGCCAGCAAGGGGGGAGCGGGGGGTTACAATGAGCAGTTCTTC. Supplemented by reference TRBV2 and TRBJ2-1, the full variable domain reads EPEVTQTPSHQVTQMGQEVILRCVPISNHLYFYWYRQILGQKVEFLVSFYNNEISEKSEIFDDQFSVERPDGSNFTLKIRSTKLEDSAMYFCASKGGAGGYNEQFFGPGTRLTVL.

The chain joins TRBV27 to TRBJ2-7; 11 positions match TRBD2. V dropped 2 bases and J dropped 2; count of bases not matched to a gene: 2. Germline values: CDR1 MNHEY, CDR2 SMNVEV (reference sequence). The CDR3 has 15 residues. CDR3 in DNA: TGTGCCAGCAGTTTACTAGCGGGGGGTCCCTACGAGCAGTACTTC. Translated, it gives CASSLLAGGPYEQYF.

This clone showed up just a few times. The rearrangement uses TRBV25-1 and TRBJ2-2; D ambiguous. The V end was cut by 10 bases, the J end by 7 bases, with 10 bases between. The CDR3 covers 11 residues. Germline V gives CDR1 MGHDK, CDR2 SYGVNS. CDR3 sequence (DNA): TGTGCCACCCTTAGAAACGGGGAGCTGTTTTTT. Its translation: CATLRNGELFF.

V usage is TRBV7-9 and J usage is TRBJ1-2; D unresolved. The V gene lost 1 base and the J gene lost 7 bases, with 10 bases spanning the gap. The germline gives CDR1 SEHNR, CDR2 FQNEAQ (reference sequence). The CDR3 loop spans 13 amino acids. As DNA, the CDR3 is TGTGCCAGCAGCTTAGGTGGCGGGAGTGGCTACACCTTC. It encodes CASSLGGGSGYTF.

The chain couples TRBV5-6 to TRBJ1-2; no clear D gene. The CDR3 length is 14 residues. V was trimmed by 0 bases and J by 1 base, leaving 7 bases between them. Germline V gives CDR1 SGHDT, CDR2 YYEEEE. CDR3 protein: CASSLVHSNYGYTF. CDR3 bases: TGTGCCAGCAGCTTGGTCCACAGTAACTATGGCTACACCTTC.

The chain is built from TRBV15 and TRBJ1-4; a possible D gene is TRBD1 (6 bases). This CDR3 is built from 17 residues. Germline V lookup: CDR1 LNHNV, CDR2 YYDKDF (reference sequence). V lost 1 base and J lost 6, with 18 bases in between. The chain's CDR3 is CATSRGTRGGQDEKLFF. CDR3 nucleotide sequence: TGTGCCACCAGCAGAGGGACCCGGGGGGGCCAGGATGAAAAACTGTTTTTT.

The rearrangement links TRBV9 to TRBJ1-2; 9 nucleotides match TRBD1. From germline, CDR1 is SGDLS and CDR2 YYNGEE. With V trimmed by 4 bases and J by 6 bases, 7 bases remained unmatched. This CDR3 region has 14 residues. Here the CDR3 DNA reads TGTGCCAGCAGCCTTGGGGGACAGGGTGATGGCTACACCTTC. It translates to CASSLGGQGDGYTF.

CDR3 residues: CASRALPGTSGIKSSYEQYF. The CDR3 region has the DNA TGTGCCAGCAGAGCCCTCCCCGGGACTAGCGGGATTAAAAGCTCCTACGAGCAGTACTTC. The chain employs TRBV2 and TRBJ2-7; TRBD2 matches at 13 bases. CDR1 and CDR2 from the germline V gene are SNHLY and FYNNEI. This CDR3 is built from 20 residues. Trimming took 6 bases from V and 0 from J; bases not matched to a gene: 17. The whole variable domain, remainder taken from reference TRBV2 and TRBJ2-7, is EPEVTQTPSHQVTQMGQEVILRCVPISNHLYFYWYRQILGQKVEFLVSFYNNEISEKSEIFDDQFSVERPDGSNFTLKIRSTKLEDSAMYFCASRALPGTSGIKSSYEQYFGPGTRLTVT.

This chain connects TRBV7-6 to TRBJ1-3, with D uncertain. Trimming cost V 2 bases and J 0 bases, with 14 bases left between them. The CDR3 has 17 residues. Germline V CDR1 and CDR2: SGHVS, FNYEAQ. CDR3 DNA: TGTGCCAGCAGCTTAAGTTATTTCCAGTCCTCTGGAAACACCATATATTTT. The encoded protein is CASSLSYFQSSGNTIYF.

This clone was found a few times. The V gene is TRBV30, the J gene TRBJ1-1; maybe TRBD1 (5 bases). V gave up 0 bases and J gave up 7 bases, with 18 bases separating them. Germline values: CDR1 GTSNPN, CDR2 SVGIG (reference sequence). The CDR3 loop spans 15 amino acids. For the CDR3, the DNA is TGTGCCTGGAGTGTAAACTTCAAGGGGCGACTTGAAGCTTTCTTT. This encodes CAWSVNFKGRLEAFF.

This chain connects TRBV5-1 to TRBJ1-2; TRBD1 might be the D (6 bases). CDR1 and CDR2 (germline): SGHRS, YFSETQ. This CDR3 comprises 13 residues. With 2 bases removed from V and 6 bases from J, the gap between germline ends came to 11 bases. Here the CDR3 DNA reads TGCGCCAGCAGCTTAGCTCACAGGGATGGCTACACCTTC. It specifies CASSLAHRDGYTF.

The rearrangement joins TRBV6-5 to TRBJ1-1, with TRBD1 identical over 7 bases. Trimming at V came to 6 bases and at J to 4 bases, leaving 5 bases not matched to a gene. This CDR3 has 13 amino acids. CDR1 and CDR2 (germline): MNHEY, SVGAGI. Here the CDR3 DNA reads TGTGCCAGCAGCCTGACAGGGTCCACTGAAGCTTTCTTT. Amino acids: CASSLTGSTEAFF.

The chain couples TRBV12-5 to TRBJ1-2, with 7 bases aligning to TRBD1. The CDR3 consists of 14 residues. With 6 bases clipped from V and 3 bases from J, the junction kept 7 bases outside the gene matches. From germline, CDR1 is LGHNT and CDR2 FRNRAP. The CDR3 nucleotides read TGTGCTAGTGGCCCTACCCAGGGGGACTATGGCTACACCTTC. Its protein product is CASGPTQGDYGYTF.

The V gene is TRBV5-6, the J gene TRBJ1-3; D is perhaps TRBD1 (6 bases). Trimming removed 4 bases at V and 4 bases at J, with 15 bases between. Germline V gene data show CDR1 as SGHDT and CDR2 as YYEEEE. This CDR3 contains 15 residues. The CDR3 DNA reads TGTGCCAGCAGCCACAGGGTAGGGAGAGGAAACACCATATATTTT. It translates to CASSHRVGRGNTIYF.

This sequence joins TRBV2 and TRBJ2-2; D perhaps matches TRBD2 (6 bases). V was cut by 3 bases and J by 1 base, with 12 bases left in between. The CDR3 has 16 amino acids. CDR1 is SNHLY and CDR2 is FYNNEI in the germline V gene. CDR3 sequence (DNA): TGTGCCAGCAGTGATCCTGCGGGGCAGAACACCGGGGAGCTGTTTTTT. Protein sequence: CASSDPAGQNTGELFF.